The following is a TCR beta chain sequence with its context. It was during active infection that Seattle patients were enrolled and then longitudinally followed. Authors' methods: Amplified reference gene primers provided the basis for estimating nucleated cell counts. The data were produced by immunoSEQ multiplex PCR, yet TCRdb's version contains in-frame clones alone and is incomplete. V and J calls and clone size are those listed in that table; D and trimming were worked out from the DNA. The table lists about 62,000 clones, over 75% of them singletons, with more than 15% in the top ten. From germline, CDR1 is KGHDR and CDR2 SFDVKD. V lost 4 bases and J lost 6, with 11 bases in between. The length of the CDR3 is 13 residues. The sample belongs to a study of blood T cell repertoires in COVID-19. For the study at large: Sources were T cells, B-cell-depleted T cells, or PBMCs; the material itself was cDNA or gDNA.

The clonotype was recovered from an older woman with COVID-19, enrolled during active disease. The chain has TRBV24-1 and TRBJ1-2; the D is unclear. Input material: peripheral blood. The CDR3 reads CATSDHPSNGYTF. The CDR3 DNA is TGTGCCACCAGTGACCACCCCAGTAATGGCTACACCTTC.